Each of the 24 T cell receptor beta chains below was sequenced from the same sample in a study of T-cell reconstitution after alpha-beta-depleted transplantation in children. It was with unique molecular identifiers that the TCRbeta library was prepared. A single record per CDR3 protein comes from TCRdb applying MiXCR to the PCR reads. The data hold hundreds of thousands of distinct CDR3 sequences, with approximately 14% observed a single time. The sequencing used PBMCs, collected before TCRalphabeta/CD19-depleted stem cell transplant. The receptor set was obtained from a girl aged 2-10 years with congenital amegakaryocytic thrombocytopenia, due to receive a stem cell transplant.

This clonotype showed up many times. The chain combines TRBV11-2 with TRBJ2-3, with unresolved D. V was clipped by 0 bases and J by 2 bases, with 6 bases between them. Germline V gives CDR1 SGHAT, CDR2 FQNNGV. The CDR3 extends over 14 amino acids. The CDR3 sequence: CASSLDPTTDTQYF. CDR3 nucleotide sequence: TGTGCCAGCAGCTTAGATCCCACCACAGATACGCAGTATTTT.

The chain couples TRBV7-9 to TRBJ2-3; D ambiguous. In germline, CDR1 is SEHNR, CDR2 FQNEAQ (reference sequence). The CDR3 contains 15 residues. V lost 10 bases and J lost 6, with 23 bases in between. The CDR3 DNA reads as TGTGCCATGGGCCTCGGGCTACCCTGCGCTGATACGCAGTATTTT. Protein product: CAMGLGLPCADTQYF.

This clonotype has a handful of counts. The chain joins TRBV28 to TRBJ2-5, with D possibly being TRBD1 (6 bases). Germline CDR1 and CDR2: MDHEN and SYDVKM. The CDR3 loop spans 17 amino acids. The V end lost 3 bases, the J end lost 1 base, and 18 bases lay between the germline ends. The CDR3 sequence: CASSLAMTGEGQETQYF. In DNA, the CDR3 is TGTGCCAGCAGTTTGGCAATGACAGGCGAGGGCCAAGAGACCCAGTACTTC.

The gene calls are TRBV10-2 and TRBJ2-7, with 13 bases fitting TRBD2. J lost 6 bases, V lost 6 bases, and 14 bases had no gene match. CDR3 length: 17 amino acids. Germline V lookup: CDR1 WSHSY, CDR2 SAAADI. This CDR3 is CASSGIGPGLAGSEQYF. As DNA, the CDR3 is TGCGCCAGCAGCGGTATCGGACCGGGACTAGCGGGATCCGAGCAGTACTTC.

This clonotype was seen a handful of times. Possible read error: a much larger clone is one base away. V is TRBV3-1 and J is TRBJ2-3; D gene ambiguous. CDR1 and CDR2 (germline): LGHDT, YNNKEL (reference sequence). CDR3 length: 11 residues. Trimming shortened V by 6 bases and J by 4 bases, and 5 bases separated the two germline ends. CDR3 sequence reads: CASRSADTQYF. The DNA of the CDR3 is TGTGCCAGCAGGTCCGCAGATACGCAGTATTTT.

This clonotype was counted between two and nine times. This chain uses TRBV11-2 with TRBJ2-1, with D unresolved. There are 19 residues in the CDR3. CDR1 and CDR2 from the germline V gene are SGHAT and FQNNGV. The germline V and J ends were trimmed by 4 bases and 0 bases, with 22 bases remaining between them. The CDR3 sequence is CASSSPLRKISSSYNEQFF. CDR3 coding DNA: TGTGCCAGCAGCTCGCCACTTAGGAAAATTAGCAGCTCCTACAATGAGCAGTTCTTC.

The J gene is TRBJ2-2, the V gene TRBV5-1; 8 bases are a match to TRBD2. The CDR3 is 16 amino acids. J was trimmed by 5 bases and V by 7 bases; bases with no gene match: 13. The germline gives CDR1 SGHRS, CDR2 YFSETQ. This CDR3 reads CASALGAGVETGELFF. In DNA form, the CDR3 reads TGCGCCAGCGCCTTGGGAGCGGGAGTCGAGACCGGGGAGCTGTTTTTT.

DNA for the CDR3: TGTGCCAGCAGCGCGGTAGGGACAGGGTTTTCACCCCTCCACTTT. Translation: CASSAVGTGFSPLHF. This chain links TRBV9 with TRBJ1-6; 9 bases map to TRBD1. Germline CDR1 SGDLS, CDR2 YYNGEE. The CDR3 sequence is 15 residues long. Trimming cost V 3 bases and J 9 bases; bases outside gene matches: 7. The whole variable domain, filled in from reference TRBV9 and TRBJ1-6, reads DSGVTQTPKHLITATGQRVTLRCSPRSGDLSVYWYQQSLDQGLQFLIQYYNGEERAKGNILERFSAQQFPDLHSELNLSSLELGDSALYFCASSAVGTGFSPLHFGNGTRLTVT.

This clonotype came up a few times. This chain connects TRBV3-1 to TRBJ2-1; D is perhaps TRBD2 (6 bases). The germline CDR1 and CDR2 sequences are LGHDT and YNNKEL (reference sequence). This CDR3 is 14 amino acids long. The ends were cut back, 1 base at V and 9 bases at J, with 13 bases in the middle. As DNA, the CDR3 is TGTGCCAGCAGCCAAGTGTTGGGAGCGGGTGAGCAGTTCTTC. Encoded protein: CASSQVLGAGEQFF.

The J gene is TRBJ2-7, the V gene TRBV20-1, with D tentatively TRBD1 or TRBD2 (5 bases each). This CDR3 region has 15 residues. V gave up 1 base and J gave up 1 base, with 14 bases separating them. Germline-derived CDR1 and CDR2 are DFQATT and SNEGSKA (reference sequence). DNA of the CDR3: TGCAGTGCTAGAGGGTCGCCGGGACGGTCCTACGAGCAGTACTTC. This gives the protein CSARGSPGRSYEQYF.

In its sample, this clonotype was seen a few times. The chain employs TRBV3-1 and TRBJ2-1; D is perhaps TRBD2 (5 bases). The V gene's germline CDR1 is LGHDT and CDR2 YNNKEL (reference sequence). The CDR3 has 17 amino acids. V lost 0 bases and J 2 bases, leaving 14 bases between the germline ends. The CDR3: CASSQERTRRPYNEQFF. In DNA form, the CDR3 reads TGTGCCAGCAGCCAAGAACGGACGCGGAGGCCCTACAATGAGCAGTTCTTC.

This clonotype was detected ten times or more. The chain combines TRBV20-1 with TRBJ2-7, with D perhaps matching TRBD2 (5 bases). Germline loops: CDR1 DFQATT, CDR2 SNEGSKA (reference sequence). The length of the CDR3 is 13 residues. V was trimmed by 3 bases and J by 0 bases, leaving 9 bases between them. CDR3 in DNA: TGCAGTGCTAGCAGCACTAGCTCCTACGAGCAGTACTTC. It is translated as CSASSTSSYEQYF.

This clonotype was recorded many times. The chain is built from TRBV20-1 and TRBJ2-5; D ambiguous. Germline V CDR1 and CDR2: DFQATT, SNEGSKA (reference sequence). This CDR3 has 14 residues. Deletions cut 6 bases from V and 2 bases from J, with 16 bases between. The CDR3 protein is CSASDISQQETQYF. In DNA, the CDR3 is TGCAGTGCCTCCGACATCTCCCAACAAGAGACCCAGTACTTC.

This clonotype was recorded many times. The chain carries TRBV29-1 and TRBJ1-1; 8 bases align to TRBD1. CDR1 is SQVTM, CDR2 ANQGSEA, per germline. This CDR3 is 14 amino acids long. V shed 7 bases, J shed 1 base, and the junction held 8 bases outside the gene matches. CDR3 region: CSAIQGEWNTEAFF. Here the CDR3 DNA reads TGCAGCGCTATACAGGGGGAATGGAACACTGAAGCTTTCTTT.

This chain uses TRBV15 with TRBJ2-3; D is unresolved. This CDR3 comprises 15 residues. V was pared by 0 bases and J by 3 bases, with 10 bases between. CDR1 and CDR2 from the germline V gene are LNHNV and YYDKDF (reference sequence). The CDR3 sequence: CATSRDRAVTDTQYF. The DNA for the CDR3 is TGTGCCACCAGCAGAGATCGGGCAGTAACAGATACGCAGTATTTT. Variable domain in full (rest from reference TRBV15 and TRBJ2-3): DAMVIQNPRYQVTQFGKPVTLSCSQTLNHNVMYWYQQKSSQAPKLLFHYYDKDFNNEADTPDNFQSRRPNTSFCFLDIRSPGLGDTAMYLCATSRDRAVTDTQYFGPGTRLTVL.

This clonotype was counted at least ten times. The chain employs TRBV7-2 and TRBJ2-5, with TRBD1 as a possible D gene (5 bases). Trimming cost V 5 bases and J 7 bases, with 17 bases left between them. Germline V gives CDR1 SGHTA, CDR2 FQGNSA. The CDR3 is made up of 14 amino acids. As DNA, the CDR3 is TGTGCCAGCAGCCCACAGGCCAGGGCAGGGACCCAGTACTTC. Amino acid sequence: CASSPQARAGTQYF.

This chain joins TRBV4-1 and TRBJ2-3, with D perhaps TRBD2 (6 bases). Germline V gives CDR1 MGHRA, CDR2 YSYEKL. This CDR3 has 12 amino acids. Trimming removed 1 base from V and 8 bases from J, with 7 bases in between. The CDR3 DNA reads TGCGCCAGCAGCCAAGGGGAGGTTACGCAGTATTTT. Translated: CASSQGEVTQYF.

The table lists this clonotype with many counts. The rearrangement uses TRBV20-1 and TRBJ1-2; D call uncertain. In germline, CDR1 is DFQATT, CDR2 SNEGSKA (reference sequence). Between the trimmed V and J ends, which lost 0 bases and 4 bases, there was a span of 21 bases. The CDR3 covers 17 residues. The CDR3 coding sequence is TGCAGTGCTAGAGACCCGGGCCTCCCATCCGTGAGCTATGGCTACACCTTC. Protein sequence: CSARDPGLPSVSYGYTF.

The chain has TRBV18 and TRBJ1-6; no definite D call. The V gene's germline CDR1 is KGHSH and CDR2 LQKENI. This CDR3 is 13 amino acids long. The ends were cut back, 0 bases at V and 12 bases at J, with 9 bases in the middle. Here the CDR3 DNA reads TGTGCCAGCTCACCACCGGCTGGGGTACCCCTCCACTTT. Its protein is CASSPPAGVPLHF.

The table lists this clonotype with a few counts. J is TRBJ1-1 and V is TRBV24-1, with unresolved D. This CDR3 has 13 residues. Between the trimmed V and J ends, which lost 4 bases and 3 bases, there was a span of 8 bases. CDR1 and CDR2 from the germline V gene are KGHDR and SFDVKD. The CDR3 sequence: CATSDPYDTEAFF. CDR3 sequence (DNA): TGTGCCACCAGTGACCCCTACGACACTGAAGCTTTCTTT.

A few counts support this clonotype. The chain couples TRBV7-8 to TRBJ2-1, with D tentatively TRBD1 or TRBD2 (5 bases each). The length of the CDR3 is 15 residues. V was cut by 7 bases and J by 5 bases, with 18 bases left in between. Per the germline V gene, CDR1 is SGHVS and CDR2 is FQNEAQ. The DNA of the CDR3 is TGTGCCAGCATACAGCTAGGGGCGAGGGACAATGAGCAGTTCTTC. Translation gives CASIQLGARDNEQFF.

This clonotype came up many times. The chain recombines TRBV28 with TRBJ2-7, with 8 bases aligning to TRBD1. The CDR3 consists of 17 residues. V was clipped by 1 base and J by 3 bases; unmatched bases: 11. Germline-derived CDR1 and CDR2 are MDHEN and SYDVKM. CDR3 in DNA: TGTGCCAGCAGTTTATTATTCGGTGGACAGGGTAACTACGAGCAGTACTTC. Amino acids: CASSLLFGGQGNYEQYF.

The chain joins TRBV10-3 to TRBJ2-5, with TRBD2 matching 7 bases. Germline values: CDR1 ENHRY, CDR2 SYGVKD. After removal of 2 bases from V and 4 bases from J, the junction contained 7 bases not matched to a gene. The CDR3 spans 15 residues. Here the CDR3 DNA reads TGTGCCATCAGTGAGCCCGGAGCGGGACGAGAGACCCAGTACTTC. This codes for CAISEPGAGRETQYF.

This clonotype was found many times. This chain's CDR3 is CSVGTSTDTQYF. The CDR3 DNA reads TGCAGCGTGGGGACTAGCACAGATACGCAGTATTTT. The V gene is TRBV29-1, the J gene TRBJ2-3; TRBD2 is a possible D gene (6 bases). Germline CDR1 SQVTM, CDR2 ANQGSEA. The CDR3 has 12 amino acids. V was clipped by 6 bases and J by 0 bases, with 7 bases between them.